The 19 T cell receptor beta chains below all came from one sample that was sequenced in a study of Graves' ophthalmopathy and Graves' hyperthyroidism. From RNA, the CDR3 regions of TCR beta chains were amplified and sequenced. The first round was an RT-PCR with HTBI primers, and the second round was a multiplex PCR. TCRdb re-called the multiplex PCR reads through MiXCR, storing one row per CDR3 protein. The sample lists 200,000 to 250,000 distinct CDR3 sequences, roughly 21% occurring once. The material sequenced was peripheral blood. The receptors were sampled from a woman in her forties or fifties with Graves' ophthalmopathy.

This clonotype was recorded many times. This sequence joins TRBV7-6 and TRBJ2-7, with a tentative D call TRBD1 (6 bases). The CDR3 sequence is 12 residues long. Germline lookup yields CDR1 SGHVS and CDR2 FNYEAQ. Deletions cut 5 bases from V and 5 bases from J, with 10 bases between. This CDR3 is CASSQRDNEQYF. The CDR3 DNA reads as TGTGCCAGCAGCCAAAGGGACAACGAGCAGTACTTC. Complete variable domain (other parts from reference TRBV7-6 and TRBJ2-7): GAGVSQSPRYKVTKRGQDVALRCDPISGHVSLYWYRQALGQGPEFLTYFNYEAQQDKSGLPNDRFSAERPEGSISTLTIQRTEQRDSAMYRCASSQRDNEQYFGPGTRLTVT.

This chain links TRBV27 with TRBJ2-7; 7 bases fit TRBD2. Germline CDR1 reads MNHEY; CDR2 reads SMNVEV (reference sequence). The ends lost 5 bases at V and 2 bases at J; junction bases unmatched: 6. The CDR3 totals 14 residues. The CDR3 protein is CASSKLASAYEQYF. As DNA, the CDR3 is TGTGCCAGCAGTAAACTAGCGAGCGCCTACGAGCAGTACTTC.

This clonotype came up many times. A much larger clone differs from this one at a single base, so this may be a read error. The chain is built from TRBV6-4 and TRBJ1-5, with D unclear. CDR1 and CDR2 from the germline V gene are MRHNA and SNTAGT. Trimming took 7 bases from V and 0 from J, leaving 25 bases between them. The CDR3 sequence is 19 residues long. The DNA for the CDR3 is TGTGCCAGCATGCATAGACAACGCGCCGGTTTACATAGCAATCAGCCCCAGCATTTT. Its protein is CASMHRQRAGLHSNQPQHF.

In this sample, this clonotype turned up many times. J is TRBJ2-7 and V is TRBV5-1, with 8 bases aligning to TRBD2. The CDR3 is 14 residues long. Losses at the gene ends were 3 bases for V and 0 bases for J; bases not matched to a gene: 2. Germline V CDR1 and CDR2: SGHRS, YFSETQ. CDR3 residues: CASSSLADSYEQYF. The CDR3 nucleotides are TGCGCCAGCAGCTCACTAGCGGACTCCTACGAGCAGTACTTC.

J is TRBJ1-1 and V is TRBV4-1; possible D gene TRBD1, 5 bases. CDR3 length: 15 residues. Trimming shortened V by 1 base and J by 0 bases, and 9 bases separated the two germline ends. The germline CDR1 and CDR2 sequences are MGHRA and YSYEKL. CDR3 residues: CASSQVRTLNTEAFF. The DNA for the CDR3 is TGCGCCAGCAGCCAAGTTCGGACACTGAACACTGAAGCTTTCTTT.

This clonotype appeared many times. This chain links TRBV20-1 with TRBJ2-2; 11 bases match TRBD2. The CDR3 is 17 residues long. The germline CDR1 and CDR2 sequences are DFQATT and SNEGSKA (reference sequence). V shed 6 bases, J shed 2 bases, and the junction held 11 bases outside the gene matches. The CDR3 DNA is TGCAGTGCCCGAAGGGGTAGCGGGAGGGGAAACACCGGGGAGCTGTTTTTT. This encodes CSARRGSGRGNTGELFF.

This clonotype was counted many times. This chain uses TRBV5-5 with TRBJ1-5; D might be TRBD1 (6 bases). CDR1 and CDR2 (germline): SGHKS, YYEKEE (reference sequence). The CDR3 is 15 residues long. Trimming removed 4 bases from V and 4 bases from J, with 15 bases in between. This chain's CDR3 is CASSPFGQGNQPQHF. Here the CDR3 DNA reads TGTGCCAGCAGCCCGTTTGGGCAGGGGAATCAGCCCCAGCATTTT.

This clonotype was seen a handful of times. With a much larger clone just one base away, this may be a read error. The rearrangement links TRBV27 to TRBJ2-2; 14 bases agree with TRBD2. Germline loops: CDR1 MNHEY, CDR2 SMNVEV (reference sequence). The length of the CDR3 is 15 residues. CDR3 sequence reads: CVSSDRLAGGQELFF. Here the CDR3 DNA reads TGTGTCAGCAGCGACAGACTAGCGGGAGGGCAGGAGCTGTTTTTT.

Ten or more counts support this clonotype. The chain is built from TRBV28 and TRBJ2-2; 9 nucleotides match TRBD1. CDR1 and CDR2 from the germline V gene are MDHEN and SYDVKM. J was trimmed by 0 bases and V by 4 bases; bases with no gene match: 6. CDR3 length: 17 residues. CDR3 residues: CASSSWRQGANTGELFF. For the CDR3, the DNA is TGTGCCAGCAGTTCCTGGAGACAGGGGGCGAACACCGGGGAGCTGTTTTTT.

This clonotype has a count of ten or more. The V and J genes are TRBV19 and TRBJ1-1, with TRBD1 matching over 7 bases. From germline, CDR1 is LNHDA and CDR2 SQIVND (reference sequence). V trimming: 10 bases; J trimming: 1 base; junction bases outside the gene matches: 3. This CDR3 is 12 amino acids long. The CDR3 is CATRQGNTEAFF. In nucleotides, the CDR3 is TGTGCCACCCGACAGGGGAACACTGAAGCTTTCTTT.

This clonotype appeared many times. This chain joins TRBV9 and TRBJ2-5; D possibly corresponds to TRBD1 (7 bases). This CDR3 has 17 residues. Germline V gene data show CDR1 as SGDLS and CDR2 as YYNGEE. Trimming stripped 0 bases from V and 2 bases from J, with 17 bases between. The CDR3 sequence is CASSVGPSAGGQETQYF. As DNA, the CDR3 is TGTGCCAGCAGCGTAGGTCCCAGTGCAGGGGGGCAAGAGACCCAGTACTTC.

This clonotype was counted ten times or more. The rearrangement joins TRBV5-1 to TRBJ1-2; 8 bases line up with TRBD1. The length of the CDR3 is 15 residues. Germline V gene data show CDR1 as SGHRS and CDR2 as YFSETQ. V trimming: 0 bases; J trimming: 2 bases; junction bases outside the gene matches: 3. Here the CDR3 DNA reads TGCGCCAGCAGCTTGGAAGGGACAGGCAACTATGGCTACACCTTC. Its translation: CASSLEGTGNYGYTF.

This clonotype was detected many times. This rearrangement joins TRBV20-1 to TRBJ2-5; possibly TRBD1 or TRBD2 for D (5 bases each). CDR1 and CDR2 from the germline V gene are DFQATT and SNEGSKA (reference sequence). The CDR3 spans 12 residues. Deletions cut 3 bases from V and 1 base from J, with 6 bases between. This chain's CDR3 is CSASGTQETQYF. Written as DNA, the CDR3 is TGCAGTGCTAGCGGGACCCAAGAGACCCAGTACTTC.

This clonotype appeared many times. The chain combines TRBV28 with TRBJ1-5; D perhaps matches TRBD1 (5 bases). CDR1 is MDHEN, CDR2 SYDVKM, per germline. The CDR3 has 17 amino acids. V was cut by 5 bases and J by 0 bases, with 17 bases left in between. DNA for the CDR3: TGTGCCAGCAGTCCCCCCGGGCCCGGGACTAGCAATCAGCCCCAGCATTTT. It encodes CASSPPGPGTSNQPQHF. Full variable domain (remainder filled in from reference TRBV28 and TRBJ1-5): DVKVTQSSRYLVKRTGEKVFLECVQDMDHENMFWYRQDPGLGLRLIYFSYDVKMKEKGDIPEGYSVSREKKERFSLILESASTNQTSMYLCASSPPGPGTSNQPQHFGDGTRLSIL.

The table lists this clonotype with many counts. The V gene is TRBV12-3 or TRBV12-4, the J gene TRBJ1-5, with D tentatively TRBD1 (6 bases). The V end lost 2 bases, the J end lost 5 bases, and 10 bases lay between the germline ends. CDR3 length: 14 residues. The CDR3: CASSLRRTDQPQHF. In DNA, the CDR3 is TGTGCCAGCAGTTTACGACGGACAGATCAGCCCCAGCATTTT.

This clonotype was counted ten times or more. The CDR3 is CAAKTSVGLYAGELFF. The CDR3 DNA follows: TGTGCCGCAAAAACTAGCGTCGGACTCTACGCCGGGGAGCTGTTTTTT. The rearrangement joins TRBV6-1 to TRBJ2-2; 7 bases are a match to TRBD2. This CDR3 contains 16 residues. Germline V gives CDR1 MNHNS, CDR2 SASEGT. Germline trimming cut 11 bases from V and 6 bases from J; bases unmatched to any gene: 18.

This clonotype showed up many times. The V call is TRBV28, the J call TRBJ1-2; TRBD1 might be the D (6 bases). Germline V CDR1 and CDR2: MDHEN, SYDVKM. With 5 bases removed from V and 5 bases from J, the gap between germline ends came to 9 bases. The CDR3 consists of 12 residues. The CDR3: CASSRDTYGYTF. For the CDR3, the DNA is TGTGCCAGCAGTCGGGACACATATGGCTACACCTTC.

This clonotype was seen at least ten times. CDR3 sequence (DNA): TGTGCCAGCAGGAAACAGGGGAAGGGCGAGCAGTACTTC. Translation: CASRKQGKGEQYF. The chain is built from TRBV28 and TRBJ2-7; TRBD1 aligns across 7 bases. The CDR3 covers 13 residues. CDR1 is MDHEN, CDR2 SYDVKM, per germline. Trimming at V came to 6 bases and at J to 6 bases, leaving 8 bases not matched to a gene.

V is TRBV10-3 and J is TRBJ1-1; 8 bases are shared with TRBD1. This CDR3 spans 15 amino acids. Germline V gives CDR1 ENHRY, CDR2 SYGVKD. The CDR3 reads CATRQGAGTSTEAFF. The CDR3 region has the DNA TGTGCAACCAGGCAGGGGGCGGGCACGTCCACTGAAGCTTTCTTT.